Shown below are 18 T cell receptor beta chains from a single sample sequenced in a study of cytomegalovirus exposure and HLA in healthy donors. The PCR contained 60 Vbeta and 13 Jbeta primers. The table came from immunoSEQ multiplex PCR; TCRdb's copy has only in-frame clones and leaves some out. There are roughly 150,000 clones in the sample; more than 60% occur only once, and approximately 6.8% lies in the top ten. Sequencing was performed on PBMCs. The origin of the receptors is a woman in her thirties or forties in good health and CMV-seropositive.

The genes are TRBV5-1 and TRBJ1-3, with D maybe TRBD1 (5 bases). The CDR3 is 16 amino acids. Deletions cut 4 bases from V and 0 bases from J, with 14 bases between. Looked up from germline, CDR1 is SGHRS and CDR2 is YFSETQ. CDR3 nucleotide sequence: TGCGCCAGCAGCGGACCGGGACTCACCTCTGGAAACACCATATATTTT. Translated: CASSGPGLTSGNTIYF.

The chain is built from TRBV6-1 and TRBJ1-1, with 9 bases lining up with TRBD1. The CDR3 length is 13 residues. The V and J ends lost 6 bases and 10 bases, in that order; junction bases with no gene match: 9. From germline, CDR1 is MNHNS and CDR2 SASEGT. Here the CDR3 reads CASREPGQGLAFF. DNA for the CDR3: TGTGCCAGCAGGGAACCGGGACAGGGCCTAGCTTTCTTT.

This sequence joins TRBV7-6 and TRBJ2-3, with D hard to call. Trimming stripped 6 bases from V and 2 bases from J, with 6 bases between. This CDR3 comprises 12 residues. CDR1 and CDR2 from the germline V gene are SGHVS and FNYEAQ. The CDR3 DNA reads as TGTGCCAGCAGTGGGCCCACAGATACGCAGTATTTT. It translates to CASSGPTDTQYF. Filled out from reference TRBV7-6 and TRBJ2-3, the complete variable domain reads GAGVSQSPRYKVTKRGQDVALRCDPISGHVSLYWYRQALGQGPEFLTYFNYEAQQDKSGLPNDRFSAERPEGSISTLTIQRTEQRDSAMYRCASSGPTDTQYFGPGTRLTVL.

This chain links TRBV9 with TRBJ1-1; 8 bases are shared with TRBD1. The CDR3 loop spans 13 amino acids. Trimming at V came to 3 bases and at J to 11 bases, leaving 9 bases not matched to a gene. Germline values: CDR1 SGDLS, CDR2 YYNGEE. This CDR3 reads CASSGRQGSVAFF. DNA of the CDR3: TGTGCCAGCAGCGGACGACAGGGGAGTGTCGCTTTCTTT.

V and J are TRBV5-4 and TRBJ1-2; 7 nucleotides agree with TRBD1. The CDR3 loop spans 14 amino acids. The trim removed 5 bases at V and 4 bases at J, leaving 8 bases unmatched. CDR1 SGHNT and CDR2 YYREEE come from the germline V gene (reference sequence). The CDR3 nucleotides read TGTGCCAGCAGTCGGCGAGGGGGCGGCTATGGCTACACCTTC. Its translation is CASSRRGGGYGYTF.

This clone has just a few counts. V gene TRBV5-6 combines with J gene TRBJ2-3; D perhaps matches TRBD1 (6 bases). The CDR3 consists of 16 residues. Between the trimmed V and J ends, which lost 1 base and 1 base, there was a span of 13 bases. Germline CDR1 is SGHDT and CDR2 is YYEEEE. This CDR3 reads CASSLKTGGRTDTQYF. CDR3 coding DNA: TGTGCCAGCAGCTTGAAGACAGGAGGCCGCACAGATACGCAGTATTTT.

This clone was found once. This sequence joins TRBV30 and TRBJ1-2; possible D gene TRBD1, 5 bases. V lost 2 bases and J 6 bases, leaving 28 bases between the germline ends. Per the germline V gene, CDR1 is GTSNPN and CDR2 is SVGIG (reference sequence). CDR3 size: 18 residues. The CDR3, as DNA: TGTGCCTGGAGTCCCCATCGTACATTTCAGGGAAGTGGGGATGGCTACACCTTC. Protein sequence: CAWSPHRTFQGSGDGYTF.

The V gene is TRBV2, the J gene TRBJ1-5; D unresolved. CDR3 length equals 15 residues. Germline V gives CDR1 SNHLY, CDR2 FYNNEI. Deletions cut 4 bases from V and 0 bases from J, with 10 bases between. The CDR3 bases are TGTGCCAGCAGTGTTCAACAATCTAGCAATCAGCCCCAGCATTTT. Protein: CASSVQQSSNQPQHF. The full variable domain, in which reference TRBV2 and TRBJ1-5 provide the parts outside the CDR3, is EPEVTQTPSHQVTQMGQEVILRCVPISNHLYFYWYRQILGQKVEFLVSFYNNEISEKSEIFDDQFSVERPDGSNFTLKIRSTKLEDSAMYFCASSVQQSSNQPQHFGDGTRLSIL.

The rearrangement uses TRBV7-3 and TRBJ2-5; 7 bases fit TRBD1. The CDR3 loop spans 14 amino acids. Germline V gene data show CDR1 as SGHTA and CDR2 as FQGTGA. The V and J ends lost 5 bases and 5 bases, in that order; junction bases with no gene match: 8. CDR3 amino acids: CASSRGQPGETQYF. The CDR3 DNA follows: TGTGCCAGCAGCCGGGGACAGCCGGGGGAGACCCAGTACTTC.

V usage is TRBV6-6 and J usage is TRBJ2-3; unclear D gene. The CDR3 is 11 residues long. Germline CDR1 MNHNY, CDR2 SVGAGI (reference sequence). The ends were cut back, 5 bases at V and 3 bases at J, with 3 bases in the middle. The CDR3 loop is CASSQTDTQYF. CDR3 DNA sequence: TGTGCCAGCAGTCAGACAGATACGCAGTATTTT.

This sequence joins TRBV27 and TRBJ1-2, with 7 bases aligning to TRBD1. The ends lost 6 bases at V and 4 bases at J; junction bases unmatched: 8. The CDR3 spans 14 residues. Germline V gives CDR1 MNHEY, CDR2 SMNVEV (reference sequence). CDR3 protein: CASRGGQSVYGYTF. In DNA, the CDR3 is TGTGCCAGCAGGGGGGGACAGAGCGTCTATGGCTACACCTTC.

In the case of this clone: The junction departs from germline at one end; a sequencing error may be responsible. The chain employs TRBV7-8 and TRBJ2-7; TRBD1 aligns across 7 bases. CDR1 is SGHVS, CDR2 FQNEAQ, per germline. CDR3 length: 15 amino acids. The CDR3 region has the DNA TGTGCCATCAGCGTCCGGGGACAGAGCTCCTACGAGCAGTACTTC. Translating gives CAISVRGQSSYEQYF.

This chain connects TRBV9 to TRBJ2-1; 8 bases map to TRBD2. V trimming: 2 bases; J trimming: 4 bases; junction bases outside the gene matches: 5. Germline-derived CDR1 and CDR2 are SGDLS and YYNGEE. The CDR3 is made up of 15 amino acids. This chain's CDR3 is CASSVRGGEYNEQFF. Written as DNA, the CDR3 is TGTGCCAGCAGCGTTCGGGGGGGGGAGTACAATGAGCAGTTCTTC.

CDR3 protein: CASSSNTGQITDTQYF. As DNA, the CDR3 is TGTGCCAGTAGCAGTAACACGGGACAGATCACAGATACGCAGTATTTT. J is TRBJ2-3 and V is TRBV19; 7 bases align to TRBD1. J gave up 2 bases and V 6 bases, and 11 bases lay outside the gene matches. Germline V gene lookup returns CDR1 LNHDA and CDR2 SQIVND (reference sequence). The CDR3 is 16 residues long.

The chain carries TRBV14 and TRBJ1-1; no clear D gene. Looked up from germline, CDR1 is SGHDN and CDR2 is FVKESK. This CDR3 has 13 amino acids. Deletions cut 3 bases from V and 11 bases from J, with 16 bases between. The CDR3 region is CASSQLRGTRAFF. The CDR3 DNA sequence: TGTGCCAGCAGCCAGCTACGGGGAACACGGGCTTTCTTT.

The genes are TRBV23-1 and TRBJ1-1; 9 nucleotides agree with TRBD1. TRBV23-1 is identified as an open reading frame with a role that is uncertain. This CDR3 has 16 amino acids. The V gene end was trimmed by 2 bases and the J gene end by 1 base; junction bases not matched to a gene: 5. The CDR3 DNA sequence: TGCGCCAGCAGTCAACACTCGGGACAGGGGAACACTGAAGCTTTCTTT. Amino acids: CASSQHSGQGNTEAFF.

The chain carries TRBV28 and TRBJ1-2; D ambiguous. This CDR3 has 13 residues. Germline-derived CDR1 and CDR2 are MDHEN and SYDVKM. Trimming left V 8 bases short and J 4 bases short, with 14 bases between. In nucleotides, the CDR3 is TGTGCCAGCTTGGCACGGGGATTCTATGGCTACACCTTC. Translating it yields CASLARGFYGYTF.

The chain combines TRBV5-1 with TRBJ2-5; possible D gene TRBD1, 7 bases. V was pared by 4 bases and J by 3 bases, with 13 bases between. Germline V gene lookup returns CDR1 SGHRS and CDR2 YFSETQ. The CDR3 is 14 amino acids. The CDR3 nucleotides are TGCGCCAGCAGCGTCCAGGGGGGAGAAGAGACCCAGTACTTC. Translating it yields CASSVQGGEETQYF.